The 14 T cell receptor beta chains in this list originate from one sample, sequenced in a study of blood T cell repertoires in COVID-19. Produced via immunoSEQ multiplex PCR; TCRdb's table is partial and in-frame only. Of tens of thousands of clones listed, 84% were seen once; the top ten hold under 2%. Sequencing was done on a sample of peripheral blood. Source of these receptors: a man in his sixties with COVID-19, enrolled during active disease.

The V gene is TRBV7-8, the J gene TRBJ2-5, with no clear D. Per the germline V gene, CDR1 is SGHVS and CDR2 is FQNEAQ. This CDR3 is 14 amino acids long. V lost 5 bases, J lost 4 bases, and 14 bases lay in between. Written as DNA, the CDR3 is TGTGCCAGCAGCCGAGAGCGCGGTCGAGAGACCCAGTACTTC. This sequence encodes CASSRERGRETQYF. The full variable domain, its missing parts supplied by reference TRBV7-8 and TRBJ2-5, is GAGVSQSPRYKVAKRGQDVALRCDPISGHVSLFWYQQALGQGPEFLTYFQNEAQLDKSGLPSDRFFAERPEGSVSTLKIQRTQQEDSAVYLCASSRERGRETQYFGPGTRLLVL.

This clone occurred once. V is TRBV27 and J is TRBJ1-5; D unresolved. Trimming shortened V by 3 bases and J by 2 bases, and 5 bases separated the two germline ends. Germline-derived CDR1 and CDR2 are MNHEY and SMNVEV (reference sequence). The CDR3 length is 13 residues. This CDR3 reads CASSFQGNQPQHF. The CDR3 bases are TGTGCCAGCAGTTTTCAGGGCAATCAGCCCCAGCATTTT.

This clone has just one count. The V call is TRBV7-9, the J call TRBJ1-6, with TRBD1 identical over 10 bases. J lost 9 bases, V lost 3 bases, and 8 bases had no gene match. This CDR3 is built from 16 residues. Germline loops: CDR1 SEHNR, CDR2 FQNEAQ (reference sequence). CDR3 region: CASSFTTGTGASPLHF. The CDR3 DNA reads TGTGCCAGCAGCTTTACGACCGGGACAGGGGCTTCACCCCTCCACTTT.

The chain couples TRBV28 to TRBJ1-6, with 7 bases fitting TRBD1. The CDR3 has 18 residues. Per the germline V gene, CDR1 is MDHEN and CDR2 is SYDVKM. Unmatched junction bases numbered 7, after V lost 1 base and J lost 1 base. In DNA form, the CDR3 reads TGTGCCAGCAGTTTATCGACAGGGTTGGGTTCCTATAATTCACCCCTCCACTTT. Its protein is CASSLSTGLGSYNSPLHF.

The gene calls are TRBV14 and TRBJ2-5; D is undetermined. Per germline, CDR1 SGHDN and CDR2 FVKESK. The germline V and J ends were trimmed by 4 bases and 10 bases, with 13 bases remaining between them. The length of the CDR3 is 12 residues. The CDR3 loop reads CASSPSGRFQYF. As DNA, the CDR3 is TGTGCCAGCAGCCCTTCGGGTCGTTTCCAGTACTTC.

V usage is TRBV11-2 and J usage is TRBJ1-1, with 8 bases lining up with TRBD1. The CDR3 spans 14 residues. Germline CDR1 and CDR2: SGHAT and FQNNGV. Germline trimming cut 3 bases from V and 4 bases from J; bases unmatched to any gene: 4. CDR3 sequence: CASSFSGGGTEAFF. The CDR3 DNA sequence: TGTGCCAGCAGCTTTTCAGGGGGCGGCACTGAAGCTTTCTTT.

The chain carries TRBV4-1 and TRBJ1-1, with D perhaps TRBD1 (5 bases). CDR3 length: 16 amino acids. From germline, CDR1 is MGHRA and CDR2 YSYEKL. Deletions cut 0 bases from V and 2 bases from J, with 13 bases between. The CDR3, as DNA: TGCGCCAGCAGCCAAGATCGTCAGGGCTTAAACACTGAAGCTTTCTTT. Its protein is CASSQDRQGLNTEAFF.

The chain is built from TRBV11-1 and TRBJ1-1; 9 bases are a match to TRBD1. Unmatched junction bases numbered 4, after V lost 1 base and J lost 4 bases. The CDR3 is 15 amino acids. Germline CDR1 and CDR2: SGHAT and FQDESV (reference sequence). This CDR3 reads CASSLGDRVTTEAFF. The CDR3 nucleotides read TGTGCCAGCAGCTTAGGGGACAGGGTTACCACTGAAGCTTTCTTT.

This clone came up once. This chain connects TRBV29-1 to TRBJ2-7; D might be TRBD1 (6 bases). The germline V and J ends were trimmed by 6 bases and 0 bases, with 9 bases remaining between them. This CDR3 is built from 12 residues. From germline, CDR1 is SQVTM and CDR2 ANQGSEA. In nucleotides, the CDR3 is TGCAGCGTAGGACAGAGCTCCTACGAGCAGTACTTC. Protein: CSVGQSSYEQYF.

The chain links TRBV10-2 to TRBJ1-5; TRBD1 matches 11 bases. This CDR3 spans 13 amino acids. V trimming: 6 bases; J trimming: 6 bases; junction bases outside the gene matches: 1. Germline V lookup: CDR1 WSHSY, CDR2 SAAADI. This chain's CDR3 is CASRGTGGQPQHF. CDR3 coding DNA: TGCGCCAGCAGAGGGACAGGGGGTCAGCCCCAGCATTTT.

The chain is built from TRBV6-1 and TRBJ1-4, with a tentative D call TRBD1 (5 bases). The V gene's germline CDR1 is MNHNS and CDR2 SASEGT. The CDR3 is 18 amino acids. V was trimmed by 3 bases and J by 7 bases, leaving 24 bases between them. Written as DNA, the CDR3 is TGTGCCAGCAGTGATACCCCGGGACGAACCTTGGGGGGTGAAAAACTGTTTTTT. Its protein product is CASSDTPGRTLGGEKLFF.

The V call is TRBV11-1, the J call TRBJ2-3; 7 bases match TRBD1. This CDR3 spans 15 amino acids. V gave up 4 bases and J gave up 5 bases; unmatched junction bases: 9. Germline CDR1 and CDR2: SGHAT and FQDESV (reference sequence). The CDR3 coding sequence is TGTGCCAGCAGCTCACAGGGGAGTCAAAGAGATACGCAGTATTTT. The encoded protein is CASSSQGSQRDTQYF.

This chain links TRBV5-6 with TRBJ1-1; D possibly corresponds to TRBD1 (5 bases). Trimming shortened V by 2 bases and J by 0 bases, and 11 bases separated the two germline ends. The length of the CDR3 is 15 residues. CDR1 is SGHDT and CDR2 is YYEEEE in the germline V gene. CDR3 DNA: TGTGCCAGCAGCTTAGGGCCAGGGCTGAACACTGAAGCTTTCTTT. Its translation is CASSLGPGLNTEAFF.

V usage is TRBV10-3 and J usage is TRBJ2-7; no firm D call. Germline values: CDR1 ENHRY, CDR2 SYGVKD. Trimming left V 2 bases short and J 3 bases short, with 17 bases between. The CDR3 runs to 16 residues. This CDR3 reads CAISEPGSYKHYEQYF. In DNA form, the CDR3 reads TGTGCCATCAGTGAGCCAGGTTCGTACAAACACTACGAGCAGTACTTC.